The T cell receptor (beta chain) described here comes from a study of blood T cells in healthy people across ages. Study-wide findings and caveats: TCR beta diversity tracked closely with naive T cell percentage.

Using a J-beta primer mix together with a sample-barcoded 5' primer, a second PCR was run for about 6 to 11 cycles. The authors tagged each cDNA molecule using a template-switch adaptor with 12 random nucleotides. TCRdb reprocessed the 5' RACE reads via MiXCR and lists one record per CDR3 protein. The table lists some 1,500,000 distinct CDR3 sequences, roughly two fifths of them singletons. A minimum of 6 million PBMCs was isolated per sample. Only a few counts were recorded for this clonotype. Its antigen is not identified. Germline assignment: CDR1 DFQATT and CDR2 SNEGSKA (reference sequence). The V segment lost 5 bases and the J segment 5 bases; nucleotides outside the gene matches: 8. CDR3 length: 14 amino acids.

The sample comprised blood. The chain combines TRBV20-1 with TRBJ2-3; the match to TRBD2 covers 9 bases. This clonotype originated in a woman aged 18 to 35 in good health. CDR3 bases: TGCAGTGCTCCTAGCGGGATTAGGCTAGATACGCAGTATTTT. Encoded protein: CSAPSGIRLDTQYF.